This TCR beta chain was sequenced for a study of CD8 T cells in ankylosing spondylitis. Germline V gene data show CDR1 as LGHNA and CDR2 as YSLEER. There are 14 residues in the CDR3. V lost 6 bases and J lost 3; bases outside the gene matches: 3. Study-wide points: In reactive arthritis synovial fluid and blood, some motif variants had been reported before. There was a TCR beta motif, made of several highly homologous variants, that appeared characteristic of ankylosing spondylitis blood.

Scientists made TCR beta libraries using quantitative 5'-RACE with molecular barcodes. TCRdb ran MiXCR on the 5' RACE reads and lists one entry per CDR3 protein. This table has just over 300,000 distinct CDR3 sequences, less than 25% appearing once. In regard to this clonotype: Its target is not known.

The receptor was isolated from a female donor with ankylosing spondylitis or in good health (not recorded which). Sequencing was done on a sample of blood, either unsorted or a sorted T cell fraction (not recorded which). This chain links TRBV4-3 with TRBJ2-3, with 10 bases aligning to TRBD2. The CDR3: CASSLLAGTDTQYF. DNA of the CDR3: TGCGCCAGCAGTTTACTAGCGGGGACAGATACGCAGTATTTT.